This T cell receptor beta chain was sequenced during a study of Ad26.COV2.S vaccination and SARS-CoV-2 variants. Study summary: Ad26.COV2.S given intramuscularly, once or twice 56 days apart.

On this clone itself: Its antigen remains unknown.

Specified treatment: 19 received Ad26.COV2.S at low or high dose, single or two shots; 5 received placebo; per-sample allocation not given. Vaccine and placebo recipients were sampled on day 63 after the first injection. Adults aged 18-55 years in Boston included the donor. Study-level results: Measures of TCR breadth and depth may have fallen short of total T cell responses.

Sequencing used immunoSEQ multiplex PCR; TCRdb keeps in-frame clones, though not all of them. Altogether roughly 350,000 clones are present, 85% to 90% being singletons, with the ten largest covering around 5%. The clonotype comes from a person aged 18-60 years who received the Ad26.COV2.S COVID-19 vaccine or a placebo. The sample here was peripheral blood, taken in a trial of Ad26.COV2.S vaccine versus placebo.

CDR3 region: CASSLQGSNAEAFF. As DNA, the CDR3 is TGTGCCAGCAGCCTTCAGGGTTCAAATGCTGAAGCTTTCTTT. The chain couples TRBV4-2 to TRBJ1-1, with D maybe TRBD1 (5 bases). Trimming removed 4 bases at V and 6 bases at J, with 15 bases between. Germline-derived CDR1 and CDR2 are LGHNA and YNFKEQ. The CDR3 loop spans 14 amino acids.